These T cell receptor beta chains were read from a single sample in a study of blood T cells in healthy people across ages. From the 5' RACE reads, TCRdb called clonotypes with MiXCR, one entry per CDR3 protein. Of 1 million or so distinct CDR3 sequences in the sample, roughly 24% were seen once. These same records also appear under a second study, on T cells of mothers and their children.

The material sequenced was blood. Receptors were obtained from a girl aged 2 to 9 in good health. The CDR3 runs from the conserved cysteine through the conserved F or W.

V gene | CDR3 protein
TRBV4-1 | CASSHRRDSFYEQYF
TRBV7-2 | CAGSFSRGGYEQYF
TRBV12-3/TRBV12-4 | CASSPGDRSNTFF
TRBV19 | CASSLGAGYPNEQFF
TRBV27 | CASSSAQGATEAFF
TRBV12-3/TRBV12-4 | CASSLLGTYAEAFF
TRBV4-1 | CASSHDNRDGEQFF
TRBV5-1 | CASRVETATYNEQFF
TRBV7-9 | CASSRRTSGRWQETQYF
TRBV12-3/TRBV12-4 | CASSLEDGEQYF
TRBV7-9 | CASSKGLAGQETQYF
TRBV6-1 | CASSEAAEVGAAEAFF
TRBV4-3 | CASSLRGGSNYGYTF
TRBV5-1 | CASKYHRGETQYF
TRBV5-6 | CASSLGVVGGNTEAFF
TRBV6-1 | CASSEVVDEQYF
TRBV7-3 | CASSSQGVEAFF
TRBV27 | CASSLGTGYGYTF
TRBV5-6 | CASSFRGYDTQYF
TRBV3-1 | CASSQGFRGEKLFF
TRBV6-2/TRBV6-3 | CASSYGPAEQYF
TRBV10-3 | CATKEANLAYNEQFF
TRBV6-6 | CASSYSPGLQYF
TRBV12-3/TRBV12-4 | CASSHSNTEAFF
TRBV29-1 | CSVVLREVSYEQYF
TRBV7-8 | CASSLVILQGQGPLETQYF
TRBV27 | CASSFEGNQPQHF
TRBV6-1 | CASSGYSAPYNEQFF
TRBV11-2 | CASSLSASASSGANVLTF